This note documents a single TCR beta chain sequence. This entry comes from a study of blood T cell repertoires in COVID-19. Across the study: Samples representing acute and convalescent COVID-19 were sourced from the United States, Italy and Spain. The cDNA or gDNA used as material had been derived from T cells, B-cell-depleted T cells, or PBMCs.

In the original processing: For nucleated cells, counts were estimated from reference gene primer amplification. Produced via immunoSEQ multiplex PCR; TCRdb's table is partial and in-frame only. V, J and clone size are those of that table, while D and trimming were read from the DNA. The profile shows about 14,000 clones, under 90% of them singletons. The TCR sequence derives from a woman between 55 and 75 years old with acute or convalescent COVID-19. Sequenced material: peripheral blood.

CDR3 nucleotides: TGTGCCAGCAGTGATAGAACGGAACAGCCAACCTATAATTCACCCCTCCACTTT. Protein product: CASSDRTEQPTYNSPLHF. This chain connects TRBV2 to TRBJ1-6; D uncertain. The CDR3 covers 18 residues. Germline loops: CDR1 SNHLY, CDR2 FYNNEI. Trimming removed 3 bases at V and 2 bases at J, with 17 bases between.